The sample holds many counts of the clone carrying this T cell receptor (beta chain). This entry comes from a study of T cells in Graves' hyperthyroidism and ophthalmopathy. The V gene lost 4 bases and the J gene lost 4 bases, with 16 bases spanning the gap. In germline, CDR1 is MNHEY, CDR2 SMNVEV (reference sequence). The CDR3 is 15 residues long. Regions amplified from RNA transcripts were the TCR beta CDR3 regions. The HTBI set primed first-round TCR CDR3 RT-PCR. MiXCR, applied by TCRdb to the multiplex PCR reads, yields one record per CDR3 protein. This table holds hundreds of thousands of distinct CDR3 sequences, approximately 15% found once.

The sequenced sample was blood. This chain uses TRBV27 with TRBJ2-5, with a possible D match to TRBD2 (5 bases). This TCR derives from a woman in her twenties or thirties with Graves' hyperthyroidism. The DNA of the CDR3 is TGTGCCAGCAGTTCATCGGCTAGCCGGTCAGAGACCCAGTACTTC. Translating it yields CASSSSASRSETQYF.